The rows below give T cell receptor beta chains drawn from one sample of a study of blood T cells in healthy people across ages. TCRdb analysed the 5' RACE reads with MiXCR anew, one entry per CDR3 protein. Of 1.2 million to 1.5 million distinct CDR3 sequences in the sample, 45% to 70% were seen once. What was sequenced was blood. The receptor set was obtained from a man aged 18-30 years in good health. Both conserved end residues are trimmed from each CDR3.

length: 12
V: TRBV27
J: TRBJ2-1
CDR3: ASRASGYYNEQF

length: 12
V: TRBV29-1
J: TRBJ2-3
CDR3: SVGSRGSTDTQY

length: 11
V: TRBV21-1
J: TRBJ1-2
CDR3: ASSKGTGHGYT

length: 14
V: TRBV7-6
J: TRBJ1-3
CDR3: ASSLVVGGASDTIY

length: 11
V: TRBV19
J: TRBJ1-5
CDR3: AGGQTFNQPQH

length: 14
V: TRBV6-5
J: TRBJ2-4
CDR3: ASRPIAGGRPHIQY

length: 9
V: TRBV25-1
J: TRBJ2-5
CDR3: AISFSETQY

length: 13
V: TRBV14
J: TRBJ1-1
CDR3: ASSQTGMQSTGAF

length: 15
V: TRBV13
J: TRBJ2-1
CDR3: ASSLGLAGNPSNEQF

length: 9
V: TRBV10-1
J: TRBJ2-3
CDR3: ARRIRDTQY

length: 14
V: TRBV12-3/TRBV12-4
J: TRBJ2-1
CDR3: ASSSGTSRPYNEQF

length: 12
V: TRBV27
J: TRBJ2-1
CDR3: ASSVSGGNNEQF

length: 16
V: TRBV6-5
J: .
CDR3: ASSYSVSKSVFKETQY

length: 12
V: TRBV27
J: TRBJ2-3
CDR3: ASIFIAGGDTQY

length: 13
V: TRBV27
J: .
CDR3: ASRRTTTGQYEQY

length: 12
V: TRBV27
J: TRBJ1-1
CDR3: ASSLGDVTTEAF

length: 10
V: TRBV5-1
J: TRBJ2-1
CDR3: ASSWDYNEQF

length: 12
V: TRBV27
J: TRBJ2-5
CDR3: ASSLGLLPETQY

length: 15
V: TRBV27
J: TRBJ2-7
CDR3: ASSPAQGATGLREQY

length: 15
V: TRBV5-1
J: TRBJ2-6
CDR3: ASSLTGTGTGANVLT

length: 12
V: TRBV28
J: TRBJ1-4
CDR3: ASIQQGLLGKLF

length: 16
V: TRBV12-3/TRBV12-4
J: TRBJ1-2
CDR3: ASRKYVLGQGGLGGYT

length: 11
V: TRBV4-3
J: TRBJ1-2
CDR3: ASSPGREEGYT

length: 14
V: TRBV24-1
J: TRBJ2-1
CDR3: ATSDTRGLSYNEQF

length: 12
V: TRBV27
J: TRBJ2-1
CDR3: ASSLDGFYNEQF

length: 15
V: TRBV21-1
J: TRBJ2-5
CDR3: ASGSPMGQKYQETQY

length: 11
V: TRBV6-1
J: TRBJ1-5
CDR3: ASSDGARWPQH

length: 12
V: TRBV27
J: TRBJ2-1
CDR3: ASSPEGINNEQF

length: 16
V: TRBV3-1
J: TRBJ2-3
CDR3: ASSQDGGLAGITDTQY

length: 13
V: TRBV15
J: TRBJ1-2
CDR3: ATSRAGPTVYGYT

length: 10
V: TRBV5-1
J: .
CDR3: ASSALGYEQY

length: 12
V: TRBV3-1
J: .
CDR3: ASSQKSAKETQY

length: 11
V: TRBV27
J: TRBJ2-7
CDR3: ASSLNPTYEQY

length: 14
V: TRBV10-3
J: TRBJ2-6
CDR3: AISVIDLSGANVLT

length: 11
V: TRBV30
J: TRBJ1-4
CDR3: AWNRGRNEKLF

length: 13
V: TRBV29-1
J: TRBJ2-7
CDR3: SVEGSRDRPYEQY

length: 13
V: TRBV3-1
J: .
CDR3: ASSQARLAGNEQY

length: 12
V: TRBV20-1
J: TRBJ2-1
CDR3: SAMLLAGYNEQF

length: 11
V: TRBV9
J: TRBJ2-4
CDR3: ASRGVGENIQY

length: 10
V: TRBV6-2/TRBV6-3
J: TRBJ2-1
CDR3: ASSHGVHEQF

length: 13
V: TRBV7-9
J: TRBJ1-4
CDR3: ASSQGGLAIEKLF

length: 11
V: TRBV11-2
J: TRBJ2-5
CDR3: ASSLDRVQTQY

length: 12
V: TRBV4-1
J: TRBJ1-2
CDR3: ASSQTETYYGYT

length: 13
V: TRBV4-1
J: TRBJ1-2
CDR3: ASSLQSQLDYGYT

length: 13
V: TRBV2
J: TRBJ2-7
CDR3: ASTSPGGESYEQY

length: 13
V: TRBV29-1
J: TRBJ1-2
CDR3: SADGRDRRLYGYT

length: 10
V: TRBV20-1
J: TRBJ2-3
CDR3: SAEGSTDTQY

length: 12
V: TRBV28
J: TRBJ2-1
CDR3: ASNSGVWGNEQF

length: 15
V: TRBV28
J: TRBJ2-3
CDR3: ASSFPATGVRTDTQY

length: 15
V: TRBV6-1
J: TRBJ1-1
CDR3: ASRDPTSWGKDTEAF

length: 13
V: TRBV4-2
J: TRBJ2-5
CDR3: ASSQSLAGEETQY

length: 12
V: TRBV25-1
J: TRBJ1-2
CDR3: ASTDRGPEYGYT

length: 13
V: TRBV11-2
J: TRBJ1-4
CDR3: ASRPIFSSDEKLF

length: 12
V: TRBV3-1
J: TRBJ1-1
CDR3: ASSQASQVYRAF

length: 12
V: TRBV27
J: TRBJ2-7
CDR3: ASSPLGNSYEQY